Sequencing of this T cell receptor beta chain was carried out in a study of a mutant IDH1 vaccine in newly diagnosed glioma. Overall study: Vaccine administration was initiated 4-6 weeks following radiotherapy alone, or with temozolomide cycles. Treated patients were roughly 62% male, 37.5% female, mean age around 40 years.

Germline CDR1 is GTSNPN and CDR2 is SVGIG (reference sequence). The V and J ends lost 2 bases and 0 bases respectively, with 16 bases between them. The CDR3 has 17 residues. Study outcomes and limitations: Vaccination induced immune responses in about 93% of patients.

Some clones are missing from TCRdb's copy, which holds only in-frame ones; the method was immunoSEQ multiplex PCR. The sample records some 40,000 clones, about four fifths being singletons. Noted time point: week 23, last vaccination. What each vaccine dose contained was 300 ug of mutant IDH1 20-mer peptide, accompanied by topical imiquimod. To note about this clone: What it binds is unknown.

The rearrangement uses TRBV30 and TRBJ1-4, with D possibly matching TRBD1 (5 bases). The sequenced sample was PBMCs, obtained from a glioma patient whose treatment included an IDH1 peptide vaccine. The sequence derives from a man between 40 and 49 years old with glioma. CDR3 DNA: TGTGCCTGGAGTTCTTCACTCGGACATGCAACTAATGAAAAACTGTTTTTT. Its protein is CAWSSSLGHATNEKLFF.